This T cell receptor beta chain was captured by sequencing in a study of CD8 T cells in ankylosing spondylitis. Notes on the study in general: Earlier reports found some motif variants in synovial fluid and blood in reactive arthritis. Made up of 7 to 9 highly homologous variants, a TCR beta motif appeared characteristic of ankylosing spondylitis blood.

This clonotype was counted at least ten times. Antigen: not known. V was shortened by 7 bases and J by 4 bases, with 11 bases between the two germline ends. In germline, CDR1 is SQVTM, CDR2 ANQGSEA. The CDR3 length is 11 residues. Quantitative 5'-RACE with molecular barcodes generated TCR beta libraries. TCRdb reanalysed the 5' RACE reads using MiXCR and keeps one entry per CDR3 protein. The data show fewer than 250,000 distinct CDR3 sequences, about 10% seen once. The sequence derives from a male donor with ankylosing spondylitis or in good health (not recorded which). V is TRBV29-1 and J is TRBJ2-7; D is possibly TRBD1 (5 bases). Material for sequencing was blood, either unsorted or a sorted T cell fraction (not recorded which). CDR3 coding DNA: TGCAGCGGCAAAGACAGTTACGAGCAGTACTTC. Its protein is CSGKDSYEQYF.